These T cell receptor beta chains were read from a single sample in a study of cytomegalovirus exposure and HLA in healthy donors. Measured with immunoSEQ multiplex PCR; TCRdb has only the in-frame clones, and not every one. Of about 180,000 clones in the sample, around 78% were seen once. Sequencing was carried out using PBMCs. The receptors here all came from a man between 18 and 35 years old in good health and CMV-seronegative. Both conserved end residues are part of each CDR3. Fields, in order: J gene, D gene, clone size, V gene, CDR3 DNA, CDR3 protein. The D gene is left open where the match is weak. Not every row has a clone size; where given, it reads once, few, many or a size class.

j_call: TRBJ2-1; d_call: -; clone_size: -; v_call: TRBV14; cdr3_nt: TGTGCCAGCAGCCAAGGGTCCACTTCCTACAATGAGCAGTTCTTC; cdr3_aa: CASSQGSTSYNEQFF
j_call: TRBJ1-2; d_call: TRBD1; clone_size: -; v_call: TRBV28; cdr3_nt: TGTGCCAGCAGGGACTCACAGGGGGCACTTGGCTACACCTTC; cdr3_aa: CASRDSQGALGYTF
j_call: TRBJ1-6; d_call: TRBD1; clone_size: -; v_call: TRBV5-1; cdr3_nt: TGCGCCAGCAGCCTTGGGACAGGGGTAACTTCACCCCTCCACTTT; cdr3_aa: CASSLGTGVTSPLHF
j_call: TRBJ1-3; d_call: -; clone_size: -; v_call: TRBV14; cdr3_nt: TGTGCCAGCAGCGAGATCAAGGGGCGCGCTGGAAACACCATATATTTT; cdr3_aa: CASSEIKGRAGNTIYF
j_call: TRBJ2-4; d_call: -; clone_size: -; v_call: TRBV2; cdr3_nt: TGTGCCAGCAGTGCTGGCCTAGCGATTCAGTACTTC; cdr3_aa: CASSAGLAIQYF
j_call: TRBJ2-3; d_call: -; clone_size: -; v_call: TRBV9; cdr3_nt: TGTGCCAGCACGAGGGTGGCAGATACGCAGTATTTT; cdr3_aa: CASTRVADTQYF
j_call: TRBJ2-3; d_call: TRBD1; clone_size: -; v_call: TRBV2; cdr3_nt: TGTGCCAGCAGCGTCGACAGGGGGAGCACAGATACGCAGTATTTT; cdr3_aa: CASSVDRGSTDTQYF
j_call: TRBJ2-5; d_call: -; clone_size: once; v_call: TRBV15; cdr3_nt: TGTGCCACCAGCGAGGGGGTCCGAGAGACCCAGTACTTC; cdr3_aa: CATSEGVRETQYF
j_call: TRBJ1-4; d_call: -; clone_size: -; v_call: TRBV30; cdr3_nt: TGTGCCTGGGAAGGGGCCACTAATGAAAAACTGTTTTTT; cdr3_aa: CAWEGATNEKLFF
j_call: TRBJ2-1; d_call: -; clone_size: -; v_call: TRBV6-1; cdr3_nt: TGTGCCAGCAGTGAAGCATTGCAGGGGCCAGGGACCAATGAGCAGTTCTTC; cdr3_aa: CASSEALQGPGTNEQFF
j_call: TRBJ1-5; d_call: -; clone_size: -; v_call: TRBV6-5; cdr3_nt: TGTGCCACCGAGACAGTCCCCAATCAGCCCCAGCATTTT; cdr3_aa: CATETVPNQPQHF